This TCR beta chain is from a study of blood T cell repertoires in COVID-19. Study background: Spain, Italy and the United States supplied samples that represented acute and convalescent COVID-19. The analysed material was cDNA or gDNA that came from T cells, B-cell-depleted T cells, or PBMCs.

Original analysis: Amplification from reference gene primers served as the basis for estimated nucleated cell counts. Repertoires were generated with immunoSEQ multiplex PCR, while TCRdb's copy carries only in-frame clones and drops some. V, J and clone size are taken as reported in that table, and D and trimming were inferred from the DNA itself. This table has a few hundred thousand clones, around 82% appearing once. The sample holds one count of this clone. The sequenced material came from peripheral blood. The sequence came from a woman under 30 with acute or convalescent COVID-19.

The CDR3 DNA sequence: TGTGCCTGGAGTGCTGACAGGGGTCAAAACATTCAGTACTTC. Translated, it gives CAWSADRGQNIQYF. The rearrangement uses TRBV30 and TRBJ2-4; 8 nucleotides match TRBD1. J was trimmed by 5 bases and V by 1 base; bases with no gene match: 4. Germline CDR1 GTSNPN, CDR2 SVGIG (reference sequence). The length of the CDR3 is 14 residues.